Shown below are 9 T cell receptor beta chains from a single sample sequenced in a study of T cells after yellow fever vaccination. TCRdb recomputed calls from the 5' RACE reads with MiXCR, one row per CDR3 protein. Of 340,000 or so distinct CDR3 sequences listed, roughly an eighth are singletons. The sample consisted of CD4+ T cells sorted from PBMCs, taken 15 days after the yellow fever booster vaccination. The receptors stem from a man younger than 30 who received the YFV17D yellow fever vaccine.

This chain uses TRBV5-1 with TRBJ2-3; no reliable D call. V lost 4 bases and J lost 2, with 8 bases in between. The length of the CDR3 is 13 residues. The germline gives CDR1 SGHRS, CDR2 YFSETQ. CDR3: CASSAKITDTQYF. The CDR3 DNA reads as TGCGCCAGCAGCGCGAAAATCACAGATACGCAGTATTTT.

The J gene is TRBJ1-2, the V gene TRBV3-1; no definite D call. The germline V gene encodes CDR1 LGHDT and CDR2 YNNKEL (reference sequence). CDR3 length: 14 amino acids. Trimming took 3 bases from V and 8 from J, leaving 16 bases between them. CDR3 loop: CASSHQVNLRGYTF. CDR3 DNA sequence: TGTGCCAGCAGCCATCAGGTAAATCTTCGAGGCTACACCTTC. Looking up the rest from reference TRBV3-1 and TRBJ1-2 gives the full variable domain: DTAVSQTPKYLVTQMGNDKSIKCEQNLGHDTMYWYKQDSKKFLKIMFSYNNKELIINETVPNRFSPKSPDKAHLNLHINSLELGDSAVYFCASSHQVNLRGYTFGSGTRLTVV.

V and J are TRBV5-6 and TRBJ2-7, with a possible D match to TRBD2 (7 bases). The CDR3 is 16 residues long. The germline V gene encodes CDR1 SGHDT and CDR2 YYEEEE. With 1 base removed from V and 6 bases from J, the gap between germline ends came to 20 bases. The CDR3 bases are TGTGCCAGCAGCTTGAGGGGGGGACGGACGTCTCTCGAGCAGTACTTC. Translation: CASSLRGGRTSLEQYF.

This clonotype was recorded many times. The CDR3 DNA reads TGCGCCAGCAGCACCCCGAAGGATACGCAGTATTTT. It translates to CASSTPKDTQYF. The chain combines TRBV5-1 with TRBJ2-3; D is unresolved. V gave up 4 bases and J gave up 6 bases, with 9 bases separating them. The CDR3 runs 12 residues. In germline, CDR1 is SGHRS, CDR2 YFSETQ.

On this clonotype itself: Here the CDR3 omits its conserved ending phenylalanine or tryptophan, so a read error is the likely source. The DNA is omitted, as the CDR3 cannot be located on it reliably, and the CDR3 follows TCRdb's listing. The chain couples TRBV29-1 to TRBJ1-1; whether TRBD1, the table's D call, matches the DNA was not checked. CDR1 and CDR2 (germline): SQVTM, ANQGSEA. The CDR3 contains 8 residues when both ends are counted. This CDR3 is CSVGEGLY.

The chain joins TRBV20-1 to TRBJ2-3; D may be TRBD1 or TRBD2 (5 bases each). The ends were cut back, 5 bases at V and 3 bases at J, with 12 bases in the middle. Germline assignment: CDR1 DFQATT and CDR2 SNEGSKA (reference sequence). The CDR3 covers 13 residues. CDR3 DNA sequence: TGCAGTGCTGAAGAGGGGCTTACAGATACGCAGTATTTT. It translates to CSAEEGLTDTQYF.

This clonotype has just a few counts. The J gene is TRBJ2-1, the V gene TRBV7-2, with 9 bases that match TRBD1. After removal of 5 bases from V and 9 bases from J, the junction contained 5 bases not matched to a gene. There are 13 residues in the CDR3. Per germline, CDR1 SGHTA and CDR2 FQGNSA. The CDR3 sequence: CASSAGQGSEQFF. CDR3 DNA: TGTGCCAGCAGCGCAGGACAGGGGAGTGAGCAGTTCTTC.

DNA for the CDR3: TGTGCCAGCAGTTTAGTGGGAGTCACTGAAGCTTTCTTT. Translation: CASSLVGVTEAFF. The rearrangement joins TRBV28 to TRBJ1-1; no reliable D call. V was trimmed by 2 bases and J by 4 bases, leaving 8 bases between them. Germline values: CDR1 MDHEN, CDR2 SYDVKM. The length of the CDR3 is 13 residues.

The rearrangement links TRBV9 to TRBJ2-3; perhaps TRBD2 as D (6 bases). Germline lookup yields CDR1 SGDLS and CDR2 YYNGEE. With 0 bases removed from V and 6 bases from J, the gap between germline ends came to 17 bases. This CDR3 is 16 amino acids long. CDR3 DNA sequence: TGTGCCAGCAGCGTAGCTGGGGGGATCGGTTCTGATACGCAGTATTTT. Translation: CASSVAGGIGSDTQYF. The full variable domain, its missing parts supplied by reference TRBV9 and TRBJ2-3, is DSGVTQTPKHLITATGQRVTLRCSPRSGDLSVYWYQQSLDQGLQFLIQYYNGEERAKGNILERFSAQQFPDLHSELNLSSLELGDSALYFCASSVAGGIGSDTQYFGPGTRLTVL.